These T cell receptor beta chains were read from a single sample in a study of T cell repertoires in cytomegalovirus infection. TCRdb independently ran MiXCR on the reads; one entry per CDR3 protein. The data contain tens of thousands of distinct CDR3 sequences, about half of them seen just once; the ten biggest clones take up approximately 93%. What these receptors recognize is not known. This sample comprised CD8+ T cells from cultured PBMCs, obtained from culture after CMV antigen stimulation. The source of these receptors is a human donor in good health (CMV status not recorded). Some clones in this sample may be carry-over from other donors' samples. Each CDR3 is given with its conserved first and last residue. D genes are given only for firm matches. Size tells how often a clone was seen (once, few, many) or the class of an expanded clone, and some rows leave it out.

abundance	d_gene	j_gene	v_gene	CDR3nt	CDR3aa
few	TRBD1	TRBJ2-3	TRBV4-1	TGCGCCAGCAGCCAAGTCCGGGACAGGGCGGCAGATACGCAGTATTTT	CASSQVRDRAADTQYF
NA	TRBD1	TRBJ1-1	TRBV6-1	TGTGCCAGCAATACCGGGAAGACAGGGCGCACTGAAGCTTTCTTT	CASNTGKTGRTEAFF
NA	NA	TRBJ2-1	TRBV5-1	TGCGCCAGCAGCTTGGAAGGGGGCTCCTACAATGAGCAGTTCTTC	CASSLEGGSYNEQFF
few	TRBD1	TRBJ2-3	TRBV7-8	TGTGCCAGCAGCTGGGGACAGCTACCCACAGATACGCAGTATTTT	CASSWGQLPTDTQYF
NA	NA	TRBJ2-5	TRBV7-8	TGTGCCAGCAGCTCCCCGACAGGGCCGGGACTAGGGGACCAGTACTTC	CASSSPTGPGLGDQYF
NA	TRBD2	TRBJ2-1	TRBV7-9	TGTGCCAGCAGCTTAGGGAGGCGGGGGGTCAATGAGCAGTTCTTC	CASSLGRRGVNEQFF
NA	TRBD2	TRBJ2-1	TRBV7-8	TGTGCCAGCAGCTTATACGGGGGGTTAACCTACAATGAGCAGTTCTTC	CASSLYGGLTYNEQFF
NA	NA	TRBJ1-6	TRBV12-3/TRBV12-4	TGTGCCAGCAGTTTAAGCGGGTTGGGGAATTCACCCCTCCACTTT	CASSLSGLGNSPLHF
NA	TRBD2	TRBJ2-1	TRBV7-3	TGTGCCAGCAGCTTAAACGAAGGACTAGCCCGGTTCTTC	CASSLNEGLARFF
few	TRBD2	TRBJ2-1	TRBV7-6	TGTGCCAGCAGCTTACTAGCGGGAGGTGGAAATGAGCAGTTCTTC	CASSLLAGGGNEQFF
few	NA	TRBJ1-2	TRBV19	TGTGCCAGTAGTATCGGACAGCCCGACTATGGCTACACCTTC	CASSIGQPDYGYTF
NA	TRBD2	TRBJ2-1	TRBV28	TGTGCCAGCAGTTCCGGGACTAGCCTATACAATGAGCAGTTCTTC	CASSSGTSLYNEQFF
NA	NA	TRBJ2-2	TRBV12-3/TRBV12-4	TGTGCCAGCAGTTTAGAAGGACAGGAGCTGTTTTTT	CASSLEGQELFF
once	NA	TRBJ2-2	TRBV19	TGTGCCAGTAGTATAGCAGGGATAACCGGGGAGCTGTTTTTT	CASSIAGITGELFF
NA	NA	TRBJ1-5	TRBV27	TGTGCCAGCAGTTTAACCCCAGGGGATAGCAATCAGCCCCAGCATTTT	CASSLTPGDSNQPQHF
NA	TRBD1	TRBJ1-1	TRBV7-9	TGTGCCAGCAGCCGTACAGGGGGGACTGAAGCTTTCTTT	CASSRTGGTEAFF
once	NA	TRBJ1-4	TRBV2	TGTGCCAGCAGTCCTGACAGGAATAATGAAAAACTGTTTTTT	CASSPDRNNEKLFF
few	TRBD1	TRBJ1-2	TRBV6-1	TGTGCCAGCAGTTTCACAGGGGAAGCTAACTATGGCTACACCTTC	CASSFTGEANYGYTF
NA	TRBD1	TRBJ2-7	TRBV29-1	TGCAGCACCTTAGGGGGACAGAACTCCTACGAGCAGTACTTC	CSTLGGQNSYEQYF
few	NA	TRBJ1-1	TRBV7-8	TGTGCCAGCAGCCACGAAGGAGGTATCACTGAAGCTTTCTTT	CASSHEGGITEAFF
few	NA	TRBJ2-7	TRBV7-2	TGTGCCAGCAGCTATAGGCACTACTACGAGCAGTACTTC	CASSYRHYYEQYF
NA	NA	TRBJ2-3	TRBV7-4	TGTGCCAGCAGCCCTACCGGGAAGGTATCAGCGGAACCCACAGATACGCAGTATTTT	CASSPTGKVSAEPTDTQYF
few	NA	TRBJ2-3	TRBV4-1	TGCGCCAGCAGCCAAGGGTTCGATACGCAGTATTTT	CASSQGFDTQYF
NA	NA	TRBJ2-1	TRBV6-6	TGTGCCAGCAGTGACACTACAGGGTTGGAGCAGTTCTTC	CASSDTTGLEQFF
few	NA	TRBJ2-2	TRBV4-1	TGCGCCAGCAGCCAAGGCCTCAGGGCGTCCGGGGAGCTGTTTTTT	CASSQGLRASGELFF
once	TRBD1	TRBJ2-7	TRBV7-9	TGTGCCAGCAGCTTAGGGGGACAGCACTACGAGCAGTACTTC	CASSLGGQHYEQYF
NA	TRBD2	TRBJ2-1	TRBV7-6	TGTGCCAGCAGCTACCGGGGGGATTATGAGCAGTTCTTC	CASSYRGDYEQFF
NA	TRBD2	TRBJ2-7	TRBV7-9	TGTGCCAGCAGCCACGGGACTAGCGGGAGGGAAGCCTACGAGCAGTACTTC	CASSHGTSGREAYEQYF
NA	NA	TRBJ2-2	TRBV7-3	TGTGCCAGCAGTTCGGTAACCGGGGAGCTGTTTTTT	CASSSVTGELFF
few	NA	TRBJ1-1	TRBV27	TGTGCCAGCAGTTCCGGGGGGAACACTGAAGCTTTCTTT	CASSSGGNTEAFF
few	NA	TRBJ2-2	TRBV7-8	TGTGCCAGCAGCCTATTGGGGACAACCACCGGGGAGCTGTTTTTT	CASSLLGTTTGELFF
NA	NA	TRBJ1-3	TRBV28	TGTGCCAGCAGGGATAGGCAGTACAACTCTGGAAACACCATATATTTT	CASRDRQYNSGNTIYF
NA	NA	TRBJ2-7	TRBV19	TGTGCCAGTAGCCTCACCCTGGGGCTAGACGAGCAGTACTTC	CASSLTLGLDEQYF
NA	TRBD1	TRBJ1-6	TRBV7-8	TGTGCCAGCAGCTTAGGGACAGGCGGGGTTTCACCCCTCCACTTT	CASSLGTGGVSPLHF
NA	TRBD2	TRBJ2-1	TRBV7-3	TGTGCCAGCAGTTCGGGGACTAGCCTTTCCTACAATGAGCAGTTCTTC	CASSSGTSLSYNEQFF
NA	NA	TRBJ2-2	TRBV13	TGTGCCAGCAGCTTATACTCGAACACCGGGGAGCTGTTTTTT	CASSLYSNTGELFF
NA	TRBD1	TRBJ2-3	TRBV6-1	TGTGCCAGTCCGGGACAGGGAAACACAGATACGCAGTATTTT	CASPGQGNTDTQYF
NA	NA	TRBJ2-5	TRBV6-1	TGTGCCAGCAGCCCACGGTTGGGAGAGACCCAGTACTTC	CASSPRLGETQYF
NA	TRBD1	TRBJ1-4	TRBV4-3	TGCGCCAGCAACCCGGGACAGGGGGATGAAAAACTGTTTTTT	CASNPGQGDEKLFF
NA	NA	TRBJ2-2	TRBV7-3	TGTGCCAGCAGCTCATCACAGGGCGCCGGGGAGCTGTTTTTT	CASSSSQGAGELFF
few	NA	TRBJ1-1	TRBV7-7	TGTGCTAGCAGCTTGAAGTTCGTGGCTGGCAGGCCGAACACTGAAGCTTTCTTT	CASSLKFVAGRPNTEAFF
NA	NA	TRBJ2-3	TRBV2	TGTGCCAGCAGTGAACGGGCAGGGCGCACAGATACGCAGTATTTT	CASSERAGRTDTQYF
NA	TRBD2	TRBJ2-3	TRBV7-8	TGTGCCAGCAGCTTAAGCGGGAGGAGCACAGATACGCAGTATTTT	CASSLSGRSTDTQYF
few	TRBD2	TRBJ2-7	TRBV20-1	TGCAGTGCAAGAGAGACTAGCGGGAGGGCCGTGGGATCCTACGAGCAGTACTTC	CSARETSGRAVGSYEQYF
NA	NA	TRBJ2-1	TRBV4-2	TGTGCCAGCAGCCCTCTCGTCCAAGGGTACTCACTTTACAATGAGCAGTTCTTC	CASSPLVQGYSLYNEQFF
NA	TRBD1	TRBJ2-4	TRBV6-1	TGTGCCAGCAGTGACCTGCCGGGACAGGTAGCCAAAAACATTCAGTACTTC	CASSDLPGQVAKNIQYF
NA	NA	TRBJ2-2	TRBV7-3	TGTGCCAGCAGCTTAATTCGGGGGCACAGGAACACCGGGGAGCTGTTTTTT	CASSLIRGHRNTGELFF
once	NA	TRBJ2-7	TRBV12-3/TRBV12-4	TGTGCCAGCAGTTTGACAGTTCCCTACGAGCAGTACTTC	CASSLTVPYEQYF
few	TRBD1	TRBJ2-7	TRBV7-9	TGTGCCAGCAGCGGGGGGACAGGGGGATACGAGCAGTACTTC	CASSGGTGGYEQYF
NA	NA	TRBJ2-1	TRBV6-1	TGTGCCAGCACGCGACGGGCGGCCACCTACAATGAGCAGTTCTTC	CASTRRAATYNEQFF
NA	NA	TRBJ2-1	TRBV12-3/TRBV12-4	TGTGCCAGCAGTCGCGGGACAAGATACAATGAGCAGTTCTTC	CASSRGTRYNEQFF
few	NA	TRBJ1-4	TRBV10-3	TGTGCTCCACCGGGGGCTTGGAATGAAAAACTGTTTTTT	CAPPGAWNEKLFF
once	NA	TRBJ2-1	TRBV12-3/TRBV12-4	TGTGCCAGCAGTTTCGTAGTCTATGAGCAGTTCTTC	CASSFVVYEQFF
NA	TRBD2	TRBJ2-7	TRBV7-6	TGTGCCAGCAGCTTAGGCAGCGGGGTAGGCTACGAGCAGTACTTC	CASSLGSGVGYEQYF
NA	TRBD2	TRBJ2-1	TRBV7-2	TGTGCCAGCAGCTTAAATAGGGGACTAGCGGGAGTGGCTGAGCAGTTCTTC	CASSLNRGLAGVAEQFF